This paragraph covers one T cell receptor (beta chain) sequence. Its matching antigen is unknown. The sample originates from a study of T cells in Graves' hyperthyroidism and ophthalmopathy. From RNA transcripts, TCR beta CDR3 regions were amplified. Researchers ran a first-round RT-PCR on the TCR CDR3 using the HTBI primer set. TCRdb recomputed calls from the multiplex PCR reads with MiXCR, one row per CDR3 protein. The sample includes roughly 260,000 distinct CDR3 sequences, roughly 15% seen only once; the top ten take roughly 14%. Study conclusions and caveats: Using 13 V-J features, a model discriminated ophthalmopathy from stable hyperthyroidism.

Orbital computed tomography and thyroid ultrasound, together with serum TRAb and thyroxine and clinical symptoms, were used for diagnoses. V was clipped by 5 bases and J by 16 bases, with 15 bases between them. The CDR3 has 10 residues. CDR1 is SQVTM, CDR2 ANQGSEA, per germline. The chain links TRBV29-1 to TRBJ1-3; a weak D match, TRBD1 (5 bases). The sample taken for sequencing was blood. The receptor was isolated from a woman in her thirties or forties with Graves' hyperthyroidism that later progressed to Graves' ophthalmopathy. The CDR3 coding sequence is TGCAGCGTTCGTATCCTCCGGGACTATTTT. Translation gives CSVRILRDYF. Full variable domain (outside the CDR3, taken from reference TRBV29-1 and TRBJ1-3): SAVISQKPSRDICQRGTSLTIQCQVDSQVTMMFWYRQQPGQSLTLIATANQGSEATYESGFVIDKFPISRPNLTFSTLTVSNMSPEDSSIYLCSVRILRDYFGEGSWLTVV.